This is a list of T cell receptor beta chains from one sample in a study of blood T cell repertoires in COVID-19. Profiled with immunoSEQ multiplex PCR; TCRdb holds only in-frame clones, not every one. The sample holds over 100,000 clones, just under 85% seen once. The sample taken for sequencing was peripheral blood. The receptors were sampled from an elderly woman with active or convalescent COVID-19. Each CDR3 is given without its conserved first and last residue.

>11|TRBV6-5
ASRPTEIDTQY
>13|TRBV4-1
ASSQRQELVGELF
>14|TRBV27
ASSLEFGGLSQPQH
>16|TRBV5-1
ASSLEDSRSSYNSPLH
>11|TRBV28
ASNPDRNYGYT
>16|TRBV30
AWSVNRGLAGATHEQY
>16|TRBV5-1
ASSPETVTSSYNSPLH
>11|TRBV6-5
ASSYSANQPQH
>12|TRBV28
ASRATVMNEKLF
>11|TRBV9
ASSVAQLGEQY
>15|TRBV28
ASSSRGLALAKNIQY
>13|TRBV5-4
ASSMSGGWTDTQY
>15|TRBV3-1/TRBV3-2
ASSQDFALQGENEQF
>11|TRBV28
ASSLLAPGTQY
>13|TRBV27
ASSFWQGSNSPLH
>15|TRBV4-3
ASSQKAGGPSIVAQY
>15|TRBV5-1
ASSPMTGAIIDNEQF
>15|TRBV19
ASSSYPGRGSNTEAF
>12|TRBV27
ASSTGLLNQPQH
>12|TRBV5-1
ASSLGYRGETQY
>11|TRBV10-3
GIAGGPTDTQY
>11|TRBV30
AWSSRGYYGYT
>12|TRBV11-2
ASSARRQDPEAF
>13|TRBV28
ASSPDPDRNTEAF
>15|TRBV2
ASSVALAGALKETQY
>13|TRBV23-1
ASSPRTADTDTQY
>12|TRBV28
ASSLLFSNQPQH
>15|TRBV27
ASSLRPGTTYSYEQY
>10|TRBV3-1/TRBV3-2
ASSQLTDTQY
>13|TRBV9
ASSSGTGSYNEQF
>13|TRBV6-5
ASTKTGNSGNTIY
>15|TRBV11-3
ASSARPHSGYSYEQY
>14|TRBV15
ATSRGASNTGNTIY
>13|TRBV19
ANPPVAGAKNIQY
>16|TRBV5-1
ASSSWGTGALANYGYT
>11|TRBV5-6
ASNQQGPNEQF
>13|TRBV2
ASSDETGGTDTQY
>10|TRBV30
AWSLQGMRAF
>17|TRBV7-2
ASSPKLRGRAGNTGELF
>11|TRBV27
ASSLSRERPQH
>12|TRBV27
ASSLLSGDYEQY
>10|TRBV6-5
ASSGRVQPQH
>13|TRBV28
ASLGSPGQPYEQY
>12|TRBV6-5
ASRPGMHNSPLH
>14|TRBV28
ASSFRLEVLSYEQY
>12|TRBV6-5
ASRLRGQNYGYT
>16|TRBV7-2
ASSLGGSYRREVQTQY
>15|TRBV7-8
ASSRTSGRALTDTQY
>14|TRBV5-8
ASSLGLAGGLDTQY
>11|TRBV23-1
ASSQGGYTEAF
>17|TRBV4-1
ASSPLTSGRGVAYNEQF
>16|TRBV7-2
ASSLRQAGTARSYEQY
>17|TRBV21-1
ASITHQGASGASNQPQH
>10|TRBV19
ASQQGRNIQY
>13|TRBV9
ASSSSPQGGEKLF
>13|TRBV2
ASSEDLTGTDTQY
>11|TRBV6-5
ASIKQGLHGYT
>13|TRBV24-1
ATSDGTGGSNEAF
>12|TRBV6-5
ASRGTGGGYEQY
>13|TRBV5-1
ASSLGLAGGTEQF